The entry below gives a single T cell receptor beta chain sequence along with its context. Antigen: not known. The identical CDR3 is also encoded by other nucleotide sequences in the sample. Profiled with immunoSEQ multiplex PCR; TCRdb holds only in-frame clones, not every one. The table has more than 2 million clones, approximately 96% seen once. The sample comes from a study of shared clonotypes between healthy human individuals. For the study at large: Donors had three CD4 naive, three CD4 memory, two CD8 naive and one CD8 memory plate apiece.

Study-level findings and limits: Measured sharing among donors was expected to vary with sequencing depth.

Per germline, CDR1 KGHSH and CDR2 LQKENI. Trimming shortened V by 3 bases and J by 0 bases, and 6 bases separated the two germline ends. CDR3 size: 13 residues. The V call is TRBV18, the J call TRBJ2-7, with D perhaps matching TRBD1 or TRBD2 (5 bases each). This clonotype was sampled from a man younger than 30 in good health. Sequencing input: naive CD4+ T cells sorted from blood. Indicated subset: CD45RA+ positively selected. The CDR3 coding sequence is TGTGCCAGCTCACCCGGGGCCTCCTACGAGCAGTACTTC. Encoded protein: CASSPGASYEQYF.